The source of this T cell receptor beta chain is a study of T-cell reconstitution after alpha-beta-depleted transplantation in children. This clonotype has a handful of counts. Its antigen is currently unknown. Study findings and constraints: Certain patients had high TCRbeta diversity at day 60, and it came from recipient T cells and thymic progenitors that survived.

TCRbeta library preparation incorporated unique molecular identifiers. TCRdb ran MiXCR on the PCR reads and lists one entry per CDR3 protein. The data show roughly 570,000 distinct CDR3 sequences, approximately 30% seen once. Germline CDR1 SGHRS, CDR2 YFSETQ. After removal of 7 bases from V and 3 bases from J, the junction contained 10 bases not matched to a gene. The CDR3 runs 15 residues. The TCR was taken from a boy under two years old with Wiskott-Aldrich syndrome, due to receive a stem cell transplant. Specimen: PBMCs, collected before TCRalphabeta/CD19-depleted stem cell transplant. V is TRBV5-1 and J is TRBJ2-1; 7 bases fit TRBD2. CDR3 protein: CASVAVAGLYNEQFF. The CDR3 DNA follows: TGCGCCAGCGTGGCGGTAGCGGGTCTCTACAATGAGCAGTTCTTC.